This T cell receptor beta chain was profiled in a study of T cells after yellow fever vaccination. TCRdb analysed the 5' RACE reads with MiXCR anew, one entry per CDR3 protein. The sample shows around 230,000 distinct CDR3 sequences, over 6.5% of them seen only once. Trimming took 3 bases from V and 4 from J; bases not matched to a gene: 6. The CDR3 sequence is 15 residues long. From germline, CDR1 is SGHTA and CDR2 FQGTGA. This clonotype has at least ten counts. This TCR derives from a man younger than 40 who received the YFV17D yellow fever vaccine. The rearrangement links TRBV7-3 to TRBJ2-1; TRBD2 matches 7 bases. This sample comprised CD4+ T cells sorted from PBMCs, obtained on the day of the yellow fever booster vaccination. As DNA, the CDR3 is TGTGCCAGCAGCTTGGCGCTAGCGGTATACAATGAGCAGTTCTTC. Translation gives CASSLALAVYNEQFF. Together with reference TRBV7-3 and TRBJ2-1, the CDR3 gives the full variable domain: GAGVSQTPSNKVTEKGKYVELRCDPISGHTALYWYRQSLGQGPEFLIYFQGTGAADDSGLPNDRFFAVRPEGSVSTLKIQRTERGDSAVYLCASSLALAVYNEQFFGPGTRLTVL.